A single sample gave rise to the 6 T cell receptor beta chains below, sequenced in a study of early T cells in non-severe SARS-CoV-2 infection. TCRdb processed the 5' RACE reads anew with MiXCR; each CDR3 protein has one entry. This sample has about 80,000 distinct CDR3 sequences, with 5% found just once. The input for sequencing was whole blood, taken at baseline. All receptors derive from an adult who was a healthcare worker with PCR-confirmed SARS-CoV-2 infection or an uninfected control (not recorded which).

This clonotype was detected ten times or more. This chain joins TRBV7-8 and TRBJ2-6; D uncertain. Trimming left V 5 bases short and J 2 bases short, with 1 base between. Looked up from germline, CDR1 is SGHVS and CDR2 is FQNEAQ. This CDR3 is built from 12 residues. The chain's CDR3 is CASSPGANVLTF. The DNA of the CDR3 is TGTGCCAGCAGCCCTGGGGCCAACGTCCTGACTTTC.

This clonotype was observed many times. This chain connects TRBV27 to TRBJ1-5; weak D call: TRBD1 (5 bases). Germline lookup yields CDR1 MNHEY and CDR2 SMNVEV (reference sequence). Trimming removed 4 bases at V and 4 bases at J, with 17 bases between. The CDR3 sequence is 16 residues long. CDR3 residues: CASSSARRDRNQPQHF. The CDR3 bases are TGTGCCAGCAGTTCCGCGAGAAGGGACCGAAATCAGCCCCAGCATTTT.

This clonotype was detected many times. The V call is TRBV5-1, the J call TRBJ2-7; D gene uncertain. The CDR3 consists of 13 residues. Trimming took off 4 bases at V and 5 bases at J, with 13 bases between the two ends. Germline assignment: CDR1 SGHRS and CDR2 YFSETQ. The CDR3 DNA reads TGCGCCAGCAGCCCCCCAGTGGGGAACGAGCAGTACTTC. Protein sequence: CASSPPVGNEQYF.

V usage is TRBV6-2 or TRBV6-3 and J usage is TRBJ2-2, with 7 bases that match TRBD2. This CDR3 region has 11 residues. The germline V gene has CDR1 MNHEY and CDR2 SVGEGT. V gave up 11 bases and J gave up 4 bases; unmatched junction bases: 1. The CDR3 region is CAAGATGELFF. As DNA, the CDR3 is TGTGCCGCGGGAGCCACCGGGGAGCTGTTTTTT.

This clonotype was seen only a few times. The chain links TRBV6-6 to TRBJ1-6; TRBD1 agrees at 9 bases. Unmatched junction bases numbered 8, after V lost 7 bases and J lost 10 bases. This CDR3 has 14 amino acids. Germline loops: CDR1 MNHNY, CDR2 SVGAGI (reference sequence). The CDR3: CASINRDRESPLHF. As DNA, the CDR3 is TGTGCCAGCATCAACCGGGACAGGGAATCACCCCTCCACTTT.

The V and J genes are TRBV18 and TRBJ1-1; 7 bases are a match to TRBD1. There are 13 residues in the CDR3. V was pared by 3 bases and J by 6 bases, with 4 bases of the junction left unmatched. From germline, CDR1 is KGHSH and CDR2 LQKENI. CDR3 in amino acids: CASSPDRVPEAFF. CDR3 coding DNA: TGTGCCAGCTCACCCGACAGGGTCCCTGAAGCTTTCTTT.